The T cell receptor beta chain described here comes from a study of blood T cell repertoires in COVID-19. The table came from immunoSEQ multiplex PCR; TCRdb's copy has only in-frame clones and leaves some out. This table has fewer than 500,000 clones, approximately 92% appearing once. This TCR derives from a man aged 25-40 years who had recovered from COVID-19. The sample consisted of PBMCs or T cells enriched from blood (not recorded which).

The CDR3 nucleotides are TGCGCCAGCATAGAAGCTTTCTTT. Protein sequence: CASIEAFF. This rearrangement joins TRBV23-1 to TRBJ1-1; no clear D gene. TRBV23-1 is given ORF status, its function remaining uncertain. Trimming removed 7 bases at V and 8 bases at J, with 2 bases between. The CDR3 runs to 8 residues.